The next 29 T cell receptor beta chains were all read from a single sample in a study of blood T cells in healthy people across ages. Sample-barcoded 5' priming and a J-beta primer mix drove a second PCR of about 6 to 11 cycles. TCRdb processed the 5' RACE reads anew with MiXCR; each CDR3 protein has one entry. Of some 1.6 million distinct CDR3 sequences in the sample, 30% to 35% are singletons; the top ten hold roughly 12%. What was sequenced was blood. The receptors shown here come from a woman in her thirties in good health.

The table lists this clonotype with a count of one. The chain couples TRBV20-1 to TRBJ2-3; 10 bases align to TRBD2. Germline V gene lookup returns CDR1 DFQATT and CDR2 SNEGSKA (reference sequence). Unmatched junction bases numbered 8, after V lost 6 bases and J lost 2 bases. The length of the CDR3 is 15 residues. For the CDR3, the DNA is TGCAGTGCCCCGGGACTAGCGACGCACACAGATACGCAGTATTTT. As protein: CSAPGLATHTDTQYF.

This clonotype was seen a few times. The gene calls are TRBV7-9 and TRBJ2-7; unclear D gene. Germline assignment: CDR1 SEHNR and CDR2 FQNEAQ (reference sequence). This CDR3 spans 13 amino acids. V was shortened by 5 bases and J by 4 bases, with 12 bases between the two germline ends. This chain's CDR3 is CASSPKQRYEQYF. The CDR3 DNA is TGTGCCAGCAGCCCGAAACAGAGGTACGAGCAGTACTTC.

This clonotype was detected only a few times. The rearrangement links TRBV20-1 to TRBJ2-1; maybe TRBD1 (6 bases). This CDR3 contains 13 residues. Trimming removed 4 bases from V and 4 bases from J, with 11 bases in between. In germline, CDR1 is DFQATT, CDR2 SNEGSKA (reference sequence). The CDR3, as DNA: TGCAGTGCTACTCAAACAGGGTACAATGAGCAGTTCTTC. Translated: CSATQTGYNEQFF.

This clonotype appeared a few times. This sequence joins TRBV10-3 and TRBJ2-1, with 11 positions matching TRBD2. CDR1 and CDR2 from the germline V gene are ENHRY and SYGVKD. The V segment lost 2 bases and the J segment 9 bases; nucleotides outside the gene matches: 9. This CDR3 is 16 amino acids long. As DNA, the CDR3 is TGTGCCATCAGTGAGAAGCGAACTAGCGGGAGCATTGAGCAGTTCTTC. Amino acids: CAISEKRTSGSIEQFF.

Ten or more counts support this clonotype. The gene calls are TRBV20-1 and TRBJ2-4; 7 nucleotides match TRBD2. The CDR3 runs 18 residues. Germline V gene sequence: CDR1 DFQATT, CDR2 SNEGSKA (reference sequence). V lost 2 bases to trimming and J lost 8 bases; unmatched junction nucleotides: 21. CDR3 protein: CSARSSPIPGRAVDIQYF. The CDR3 nucleotides read TGCAGTGCTAGATCCTCCCCTATCCCAGGGAGGGCGGTAGACATTCAGTACTTC.

The chain couples TRBV5-1 to TRBJ1-2; a weak D match, TRBD1 (5 bases). Germline V gene sequence: CDR1 SGHRS, CDR2 YFSETQ. The V gene lost 5 bases and the J gene lost 6 bases, with 14 bases spanning the gap. The CDR3 length is 13 residues. CDR3 region: CASSWGPEDGYTF. The CDR3 DNA reads TGCGCCAGCAGTTGGGGACCGGAGGATGGCTACACCTTC.

The V gene is TRBV6-1, the J gene TRBJ2-5; unclear D gene. The J call may be faulty, since TRBJ2-7 better matches the DNA end. This CDR3 contains 14 residues. The germline V gene has CDR1 MNHNS and CDR2 SASEGT. CDR3 residues: CASSEQGLDDEQYF. The CDR3, as DNA: TGTGCCAGCAGTGAACAAGGGTTAGACGACGAGCAGTACTTC.

There are many counts of this clonotype. The V and J genes are TRBV29-1 and TRBJ1-2; D gene ambiguous. The CDR3 has 13 amino acids. V was shortened by 3 bases and J by 5 bases, with 13 bases between the two germline ends. CDR1 is SQVTM and CDR2 is ANQGSEA in the germline V gene. The CDR3 region is CSVENRGDYGYTF. For the CDR3, the DNA is TGCAGCGTTGAGAACCGAGGTGATTATGGCTACACCTTC.

This chain connects TRBV29-1 to TRBJ1-1, with D maybe TRBD1 (6 bases). The CDR3 totals 16 residues. Germline V gene lookup returns CDR1 SQVTM and CDR2 ANQGSEA. V dropped 6 bases and J dropped 4 bases, with 24 bases sitting between them. The chain's CDR3 is CSVGPRGLGTTTEAFF. Written as DNA, the CDR3 is TGCAGCGTCGGACCAAGGGGGTTGGGGACTACCACTGAAGCTTTCTTT.

The rearrangement joins TRBV29-1 to TRBJ2-3; 7 bases map to TRBD1. The CDR3 has 13 amino acids. Looked up from germline, CDR1 is SQVTM and CDR2 is ANQGSEA. CDR3 protein: CNADREHTDTQYF. In DNA form, the CDR3 reads TGCAACGCTGACAGGGAACACACAGATACGCAGTATTTT.

In this sample, this clonotype turned up a few times. The chain is built from TRBV6-1 and TRBJ2-7; D remains ambiguous. This CDR3 contains 13 residues. Trimming took off 1 base at V and 2 bases at J, with 6 bases between the two ends. Germline V gene lookup returns CDR1 MNHNS and CDR2 SASEGT. The CDR3 DNA sequence: TGTGCCAGCAGTGAAGGGGATCCCTACGAGCAGTACTTC. It codes for CASSEGDPYEQYF.

This clonotype is a singleton in its sample. This chain uses TRBV5-1 with TRBJ2-2; D tentatively reads TRBD1 or TRBD2 (5 bases each). Trimming pared 4 bases from V and 3 bases from J, leaving 19 bases between. The CDR3 contains 17 residues. The germline V gene has CDR1 SGHRS and CDR2 YFSETQ. The chain's CDR3 is CASSRFGPLGDTGELFF. The CDR3 nucleotides are TGCGCCAGCAGCCGTTTCGGACCCCTGGGGGACACCGGGGAGCTGTTTTTT.

This clonotype was counted only a few times. The V gene is TRBV2, the J gene TRBJ2-7, with a possible D match to TRBD2 (6 bases). This CDR3 region has 14 residues. CDR1 is SNHLY and CDR2 is FYNNEI in the germline V gene. Trimming shortened V by 6 bases and J by 6 bases, and 18 bases separated the two germline ends. The DNA of the CDR3 is TGTGCCAGCAGACGGTCGGGACTCCAATTCGAGCAGTACTTC. Translated, it gives CASRRSGLQFEQYF.

The V and J genes are TRBV10-3 and TRBJ1-1; no clear D. Germline V CDR1 and CDR2: ENHRY, SYGVKD. V lost 2 bases to trimming and J lost 3 bases, with 4 bases between them. This CDR3 is 12 amino acids long. The CDR3 is CAISEPDTEAFF. The CDR3 DNA sequence: TGTGCCATCAGTGAGCCAGACACTGAAGCTTTCTTT.

This clonotype was seen a handful of times. The chain is built from TRBV6-1 and TRBJ2-7, with no clear D. The CDR3 extends over 14 amino acids. Between the trimmed V and J ends, which lost 2 bases and 0 bases, there was a span of 8 bases. CDR1 is MNHNS, CDR2 SASEGT, per germline. The CDR3 region is CASSEPDISYEQYF. In DNA, the CDR3 is TGTGCCAGCAGTGAACCCGACATCTCCTACGAGCAGTACTTC.

This chain joins TRBV28 and TRBJ2-3; 9 bases line up with TRBD2. The V segment lost 6 bases and the J segment 6 bases; nucleotides outside the gene matches: 7. CDR1 is MDHEN and CDR2 is SYDVKM in the germline V gene. CDR3 length equals 14 residues. The CDR3 here is CASSISGSVDTQYF. CDR3 nucleotide sequence: TGTGCCAGCAGCATTAGCGGGAGTGTGGATACGCAGTATTTT. Together with reference TRBV28 and TRBJ2-3, the CDR3 gives the full variable domain: DVKVTQSSRYLVKRTGEKVFLECVQDMDHENMFWYRQDPGLGLRLIYFSYDVKMKEKGDIPEGYSVSREKKERFSLILESASTNQTSMYLCASSISGSVDTQYFGPGTRLTVL.

This clonotype appeared once. The chain's CDR3 is CASSQENPTSGATLNNEQYF. CDR3 nucleotides: TGTGCCAGCAGCCAAGAAAACCCGACTAGCGGGGCGACACTTAACAATGAGCAGTACTTC. V usage is TRBV14 and J usage is TRBJ2-5; TRBD2 matches 11 bases. This CDR3 region has 20 residues. Germline CDR1 is SGHDN and CDR2 is FVKESK. The ends lost 0 bases at V and 11 bases at J; junction bases unmatched: 23.

The chain links TRBV14 to TRBJ1-1; possibly TRBD1 for D (5 bases). V dropped 4 bases and J dropped 11 bases, with 11 bases sitting between them. The CDR3 consists of 11 residues. The germline V gene has CDR1 SGHDN and CDR2 FVKESK. The CDR3 loop reads CASSLAGGAFF. The CDR3 DNA sequence: TGTGCCAGCAGCCTAGCTGGGGGTGCTTTCTTT. Drawing the rest from reference TRBV14 and TRBJ1-1, the complete variable domain is EAGVTQFPSHSVIEKGQTVTLRCDPISGHDNLYWYRRVMGKEIKFLLHFVKESKQDESGMPNNRFLAERTGGTYSTLKVQPAELEDSGVYFCASSLAGGAFFGQGTRLTVV.

The chain uses TRBV27 and TRBJ2-3, with D uncertain. Germline V gene lookup returns CDR1 MNHEY and CDR2 SMNVEV (reference sequence). The CDR3 length is 14 residues. The V end lost 0 bases, the J end lost 6 bases, and 10 bases lay between the germline ends. For the CDR3, the DNA is TGTGCCAGCAGTTTATCGAACCGTTGGGATACGCAGTATTTT. Protein: CASSLSNRWDTQYF.

This sequence joins TRBV6-6 and TRBJ2-5; 8 bases match TRBD1. Germline-derived CDR1 and CDR2 are MNHNY and SVGAGI (reference sequence). CDR3 length: 15 amino acids. Trimming removed 5 bases from V and 4 bases from J; junction bases left unmatched: 9. CDR3 sequence: CASSKGQGDRETQYF. The CDR3 DNA reads TGTGCCAGCAGTAAAGGACAGGGCGATAGAGAGACCCAGTACTTC.

This clonotype occurred a few times. The chain employs TRBV5-1 and TRBJ2-3, with a possible D match to TRBD2 (5 bases). Looked up from germline, CDR1 is SGHRS and CDR2 is YFSETQ. V was trimmed by 10 bases and J by 0 bases, leaving 15 bases between them. The CDR3 is 14 amino acids. CDR3 in amino acids: CASNLPGSTDTQYF. The DNA for the CDR3 is TGCGCCTCCAACCTGCCGGGAAGCACAGATACGCAGTATTTT.

A remark on this clonotype: At one end the junction does not follow the germline gene, possibly because of a read error. The rearrangement links TRBV10-3 to TRBJ1-5; D is uncertain. This CDR3 comprises 14 residues. Germline values: CDR1 ENHRY, CDR2 SYGVKD. For the CDR3, the DNA is TGCGCCATCAGTGAGTCCGGGTACAATCAGCCCCAGCATTTT. Protein sequence: CAISESGYNQPQHF.

In regard to this clonotype: Relative to the germline gene, one junction end is altered; a read error may explain this. The rearrangement links TRBV5-1 to TRBJ2-3, with D tentatively TRBD1 (6 bases). CDR1 SGHRS and CDR2 YFSETQ come from the germline V gene. The CDR3 covers 16 residues. The CDR3, as DNA: TGCGCCAGCAGCTTGGACGGACAGCCGGTCACAGATGCGCAGTATTTT. Amino acids: CASSLDGQPVTDAQYF.

This sequence joins TRBV20-1 and TRBJ1-6; D remains ambiguous. V was cut by 0 bases and J by 13 bases, with 19 bases left in between. CDR3 size: 15 residues. The germline CDR1 and CDR2 sequences are DFQATT and SNEGSKA (reference sequence). The CDR3 protein is CSARDPLLPGSPLHF. The CDR3 DNA reads as TGCAGTGCTAGAGACCCCCTCCTTCCTGGGTCGCCCCTCCACTTT.

J is TRBJ2-3 and V is TRBV28, with a tentative D call TRBD1 (6 bases). Trimming pared 6 bases from V and 0 bases from J, leaving 16 bases between. The CDR3 is 16 amino acids. From germline, CDR1 is MDHEN and CDR2 SYDVKM. DNA for the CDR3: TGTGCCAGCAGGCCTCCGGCCAGGGGAAGCACAGATACGCAGTATTTT. Its protein product is CASRPPARGSTDTQYF.

Note on this clonotype: Mismatch with germline at one junction end may stem from a read error. The J gene is TRBJ2-6, the V gene TRBV3-1; tentative D call: TRBD1 (6 bases). Germline V CDR1 and CDR2: LGHDT, YNNKEL (reference sequence). The CDR3 consists of 15 residues. The CDR3 DNA is TGTGCCGGCAGCCCACGGACAGCAGGGGCCAACGTCCCGACTTTC. Translating it yields CAGSPRTAGANVPTF.

The chain employs TRBV9 and TRBJ2-1, with D perhaps matching TRBD1 (6 bases). Germline V gene sequence: CDR1 SGDLS, CDR2 YYNGEE. Trimming removed 2 bases at V and 8 bases at J, with 14 bases between. The CDR3 totals 14 residues. The CDR3 DNA sequence: TGTGCCAGCAGCGTGCACACAGGGTCCGATGAGCAGTTCTTC. Protein sequence: CASSVHTGSDEQFF. Full variable domain (rest looked up from reference TRBV9 and TRBJ2-1): DSGVTQTPKHLITATGQRVTLRCSPRSGDLSVYWYQQSLDQGLQFLIQYYNGEERAKGNILERFSAQQFPDLHSELNLSSLELGDSALYFCASSVHTGSDEQFFGPGTRLTVL.

CDR3 residues: CASIEGLSGDTQYF. The CDR3 DNA follows: TGTGCCAGCATTGAGGGGTTGAGTGGAGATACGCAGTATTTT. The chain combines TRBV12-3 or TRBV12-4 with TRBJ2-3; TRBD1 or TRBD2 may be the D gene (5 bases each). This CDR3 has 14 amino acids. The V gene lost 7 bases and the J gene lost 5 bases, with 16 bases spanning the gap.

This clonotype showed up just once. The chain recombines TRBV10-2 with TRBJ1-1; 7 bases match TRBD1. The CDR3 length is 16 residues. Germline lookup yields CDR1 WSHSY and CDR2 SAAADI. J was trimmed by 4 bases and V by 6 bases; bases with no gene match: 14. As DNA, the CDR3 is TGCGCCAGCAGGGTGTCATCAGGGGGAAGTGGCACTGAAGCTTTCTTT. Translated, it gives CASRVSSGGSGTEAFF.